These T cell receptor beta chains were read from a single sample in a study of CD8 T cells in Susac syndrome. TCRdb used MiXCR to reprocess the immunoSEQ multiplex PCR reads, holding one entry per CDR3 protein. The sample shows about 290,000 distinct CDR3 sequences, 75% to 90% of them seen only once. The sample comprised CD8+ T cells from PBMCs. All receptors come from a human donor with multiple sclerosis. Both conserved end residues are part of each CDR3.

length: 12
V: TRBV7-9
J: TRBJ1-5
CDR3: CASSQYNQPQHF

length: 14
V: TRBV7-2
J: TRBJ1-5
CDR3: CASSLDTVGQPQHF

length: 18
V: TRBV6-5
J: TRBJ2-5
CDR3: CASSYSWAGVPVAETQYF

length: 14
V: TRBV5-6
J: TRBJ2-1
CDR3: CASSLAANLNEQFF

length: 17
V: TRBV7-9
J: TRBJ2-5
CDR3: CASSSRLAGGLEATQYF

length: 15
V: TRBV12-3/TRBV12-4
J: TRBJ1-4
CDR3: CASSLAWGAGEKLFF

length: 17
V: TRBV7-3
J: TRBJ1-1
CDR3: CASSSPEWNPMNTEAFF

length: 16
V: TRBV7-6
J: TRBJ2-1
CDR3: CASSYGGTGVGNEQFF

length: 14
V: TRBV10-3
J: TRBJ2-1
CDR3: CATLAGGIYNEQFF

length: 14
V: TRBV29-1
J: TRBJ2-7
CDR3: CSVVYGTVSHEQYF

length: 16
V: TRBV14
J: TRBJ2-7
CDR3: CASSPTGTGYDYEQYF

length: 15
V: TRBV9
J: TRBJ2-7
CDR3: CASSAGLAGGHEQYF

length: 12
V: TRBV2
J: TRBJ2-7
CDR3: CASRVSSYEQYF

length: 11
V: TRBV19
J: TRBJ2-7
CDR3: CASSTSGEQYF

length: 14
V: TRBV28
J: TRBJ2-7
CDR3: CASSLVVGSYEQYF

length: 16
V: TRBV4-3
J: TRBJ1-6
CDR3: CASSQDPVSSDSPLHF

length: 15
V: TRBV4-3
J: TRBJ2-5
CDR3: CASSPGLAPQETQYF

length: 13
V: TRBV7-2
J: TRBJ1-1
CDR3: CASRDSMNTEAFF

length: 13
V: TRBV19
J: TRBJ1-3
CDR3: CASIAGNGNTIYF

length: 17
V: TRBV25-1
J: TRBJ2-7
CDR3: CASSGPPTGTGRYEQYF

length: 15
V: TRBV27
J: TRBJ2-5
CDR3: CASSLDSGRWETQYF

length: 16
V: TRBV7-9
J: TRBJ2-1
CDR3: CASSSNRELADNEQFF

length: 11
V: TRBV28
J: TRBJ1-5
CDR3: CASSFSLGQHF

length: 16
V: TRBV20-1
J: TRBJ2-3
CDR3: CSAITGLADPTDTQYF

length: 16
V: TRBV12-3/TRBV12-4
J: TRBJ1-3
CDR3: CASSPWDRGVGNTIYF

length: 15
V: TRBV4-3
J: TRBJ2-3
CDR3: CASSADRGNTDTQYF

length: 14
V: TRBV3-1
J: TRBJ2-7
CDR3: CASSQGTGFHEQYF

length: 17
V: TRBV15
J: TRBJ2-7
CDR3: CATSREPGYEGEYEQYF

length: 16
V: TRBV6-5
J: TRBJ2-1
CDR3: CASSSLGTSGHNEQFF

length: 16
V: TRBV13
J: TRBJ2-3
CDR3: CASSLVSGTAEDTQYF

length: 15
V: TRBV7-2
J: TRBJ2-7
CDR3: CASSLGTGSGYEQYF

length: 13
V: TRBV6-2/TRBV6-3
J: TRBJ2-7
CDR3: CASSSLLVPEQYF

length: 15
V: TRBV19
J: TRBJ2-7
CDR3: CASRWRGDKSYEQYF

length: 17
V: TRBV7-9
J: TRBJ2-2
CDR3: CASSLFWVLGVTGELFF

length: 13
V: TRBV28
J: TRBJ2-1
CDR3: CASTSRGHNEQFF

length: 11
V: TRBV25-1
J: TRBJ2-7
CDR3: CATEEGYEQYF

length: 15
V: TRBV25-1
J: TRBJ2-5
CDR3: CASSEGGRVSETQYF

length: 18
V: TRBV4-3
J: TRBJ2-1
CDR3: CASSQAPGGSLNDNEQFF

length: 15
V: TRBV27
J: TRBJ1-2
CDR3: CASSDLMDRVHGYTF

length: 18
V: TRBV5-4
J: TRBJ2-2
CDR3: CASSSARPEGLAAGELFF

length: 16
V: TRBV3-1
J: TRBJ1-1
CDR3: CASSQEGTGGDTEAFF

length: 16
V: TRBV7-9
J: TRBJ2-5
CDR3: CASSLLQGAGEETQYF

length: 12
V: TRBV27
J: TRBJ2-7
CDR3: CASRGGYYEQYF

length: 15
V: TRBV6-5
J: TRBJ2-7
CDR3: CASRLGAGDFYEQYF

length: 13
V: TRBV19
J: TRBJ1-1
CDR3: CASSPTANTEAFF

length: 16
V: TRBV29-1
J: TRBJ2-7
CDR3: CSAFIDTPPEAYEQYF

length: 15
V: TRBV7-9
J: TRBJ2-3
CDR3: CASTGEGEAADTQYF

length: 14
V: TRBV30
J: TRBJ1-2
CDR3: CAWSAGGIIYGYTF

length: 15
V: TRBV10-3
J: TRBJ2-7
CDR3: CAISAGTGVDYEQYF

length: 14
V: TRBV6-2/TRBV6-3
J: TRBJ2-7
CDR3: CASSYFYREEEQYF

length: 14
V: TRBV29-1
J: TRBJ2-2
CDR3: CSVFDPGYGGELFF

length: 18
V: TRBV27
J: TRBJ1-1
CDR3: CASSLSSRGSSPLGEAFF

length: 14
V: TRBV12-3/TRBV12-4
J: TRBJ1-2
CDR3: CASSLQGALGGYTF